Listed below are T cell receptor beta chains from one sample, sequenced in a study of cytomegalovirus exposure and HLA in healthy donors. Measured with immunoSEQ multiplex PCR; TCRdb has only the in-frame clones, and not every one. The table has 150,000 to 200,000 clones, about three quarters seen once. The sequencing sample was made of PBMCs. These receptor sequences come from a man between 18 and 35 years old in good health and CMV-seronegative. The CDR3 runs from the conserved cysteine through the conserved F or W. The order of the fields is D gene, J gene, clone size, V gene, CDR3 protein, CDR3 DNA. A D gene is named only where the DNA matches it firmly. The size entry is marked missing in some rows and otherwise reads once, few, many or a size class.

TRBD1,TRBJ2-7,NA,TRBV7-2,CASAVGTGLPYEQYF,TGTGCCAGCGCCGTGGGGACAGGGCTTCCCTACGAGCAGTACTTC
TRBD1,TRBJ2-7,NA,TRBV2,CASSERDRDHEQYF,TGTGCCAGCAGTGAGCGGGACAGGGATCACGAGCAGTACTTC
NA,TRBJ1-1,NA,TRBV18,CASSSGGTEAFF,TGTGCCAGCTCGTCAGGAGGAACTGAAGCTTTCTTT
TRBD1,TRBJ2-3,few,TRBV6-1,CASSAYRGTSTDTQYF,TGTGCCAGCAGTGCATACAGGGGGACCAGCACAGATACGCAGTATTTT
TRBD2,TRBJ2-1,NA,TRBV30,CAWTPKGLAGGEQFF,TGTGCCTGGACCCCAAAGGGGCTAGCGGGAGGTGAGCAGTTCTTC
NA,TRBJ1-6,NA,TRBV15,CATSKRREQPLHF,TGTGCCACCAGCAAGCGCAGGGAACAACCCCTCCACTTT
TRBD2,TRBJ2-5,NA,TRBV7-2,CASSFGLAGGETQYF,TGTGCCAGCAGCTTCGGACTAGCGGGGGGGGAGACCCAGTACTTC
TRBD2,TRBJ2-3,once,TRBV9,CASSRLGLAGALTSTDTQYF,TGTGCCAGCAGCCGACTTGGACTAGCGGGAGCGCTCACTAGCACAGATACGCAGTATTTT
NA,TRBJ2-7,NA,TRBV5-1,CASSLPVQDEQYF,TGCGCCAGCAGCTTGCCCGTACAGGACGAGCAGTACTTC
TRBD2,TRBJ2-1,once,TRBV2,CASYLAGWNEQFF,TGTGCCAGCTATCTAGCGGGATGGAATGAGCAGTTCTTC
NA,TRBJ1-2,once,TRBV27,CASSLRGSNYGYTF,TGTGCCAGCAGTTTACGGGGGTCTAACTATGGCTACACCTTC
TRBD1,TRBJ2-7,NA,TRBV6-5,CASSDRDRYEQYF,TGTGCCAGCAGTGACAGGGACCGGTACGAGCAGTACTTC
TRBD2,TRBJ2-1,NA,TRBV7-2,CASSLAVRGGNEQFF,TGTGCCAGCAGCTTAGCTGTCCGGGGGGGGAATGAGCAGTTCTTC
NA,TRBJ2-3,NA,TRBV6-5,CASRSAGRFADTQYF,TGTGCCAGCAGGTCGGCAGGGAGGTTTGCAGATACGCAGTATTTT
TRBD2,TRBJ2-7,NA,TRBV5-1,CASSLRTSGNYEQYF,TGCGCCAGCAGCTTGAGGACTAGCGGAAACTACGAGCAGTACTTC
TRBD2,TRBJ2-1,NA,TRBV5-3,CARSLARERDEQFF,TGTGCCAGAAGCTTGGCGCGGGAGAGGGATGAGCAGTTCTTC
TRBD2,TRBJ2-1,NA,TRBV5-4,CASSLGLAARSYNEQFF,TGTGCCAGCAGCCTAGGACTAGCGGCCCGCTCCTACAATGAGCAGTTCTTC
TRBD2,TRBJ2-1,NA,TRBV7-6,CASSLVVAGLLNEQFF,TGTGCCAGCAGCTTAGTCGTAGCGGGATTGTTGAATGAGCAGTTCTTC
NA,TRBJ2-7,few,TRBV19,CASSPRGEQYF,TGTGCCAGTAGTCCACGGGGCGAGCAGTACTTC
NA,TRBJ2-7,NA,TRBV6-6,CASSQGTGEQYF,TGTGCCAGCAGTCAGGGGACGGGCGAGCAGTACTTC
NA,TRBJ2-5,few,TRBV6-5,CASSYSGRETQYF,TGTGCCAGCAGTTACTCGGGGCGGGAGACCCAGTACTTC
TRBD1,TRBJ2-5,NA,TRBV15,CATSREAKRQGAFGETQYF,TGTGCCACCAGCAGAGAGGCAAAACGACAGGGGGCTTTTGGGGAGACCCAGTACTTC
NA,TRBJ2-1,NA,TRBV7-7,CASSPTGTPWGDEQFF,TGTGCTAGCAGCCCCACCGGGACTCCTTGGGGGGATGAGCAGTTCTTC
NA,TRBJ1-6,NA,TRBV4-2,CASSHQAESNSPLHF,TGTGCCAGCAGCCACCAGGCCGAATCCAATTCACCCCTCCACTTT
TRBD1,TRBJ2-5,NA,TRBV7-3,CASSLIGTAQETQYF,TGTGCCAGCAGCTTAATAGGGACAGCGCAAGAGACCCAGTACTTC
NA,TRBJ1-1,NA,TRBV7-8,CASSWPGGRWTEAFF,TGTGCCAGCAGCTGGCCGGGGGGGAGGTGGACTGAAGCTTTCTTT
TRBD2,TRBJ2-2,once,TRBV6-1,CASTRGGGAGELFF,TGTGCCAGCACCCGTGGCGGGGGAGCCGGGGAGCTGTTTTTT
NA,TRBJ1-6,NA,TRBV6-1,CASSQTRDLKSPLHF,TGTGCCAGCAGTCAAACCCGGGACTTAAAGTCACCCCTCCACTTT
TRBD2,TRBJ2-7,NA,TRBV11-2,CASSLGPTSGGAYEQYF,TGTGCCAGCAGCTTGGGGCCTACTAGCGGGGGAGCCTACGAGCAGTACTTC
NA,TRBJ2-7,NA,TRBV6-5,CASSYYTGSGTYEQYF,TGTGCCAGCAGTTACTACACAGGGTCTGGGACCTACGAGCAGTACTTC